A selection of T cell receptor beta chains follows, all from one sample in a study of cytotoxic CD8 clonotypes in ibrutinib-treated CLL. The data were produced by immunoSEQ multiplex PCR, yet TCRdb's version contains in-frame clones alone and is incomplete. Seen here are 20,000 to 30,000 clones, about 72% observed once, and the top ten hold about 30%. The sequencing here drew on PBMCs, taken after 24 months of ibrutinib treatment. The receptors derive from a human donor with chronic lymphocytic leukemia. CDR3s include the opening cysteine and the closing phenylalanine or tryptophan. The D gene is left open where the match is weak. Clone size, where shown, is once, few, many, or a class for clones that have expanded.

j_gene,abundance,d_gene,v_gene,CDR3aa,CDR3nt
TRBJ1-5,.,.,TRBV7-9,CASSLAGGVGNQPQHF,TGTGCCAGCAGCTTAGCCGGGGGGGTCGGCAATCAGCCCCAGCATTTT
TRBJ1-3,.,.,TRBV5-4,CASSLDTSGNTIYF,TGTGCCAGCAGCTTGGACACCTCTGGAAACACCATATATTTT
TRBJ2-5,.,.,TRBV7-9,CASVLYDRLLIKETQYF,TGTGCCAGCGTTCTCTATGACCGACTCCTCATTAAAGAGACCCAGTACTTC
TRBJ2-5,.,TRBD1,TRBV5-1,CASRGQAQETQYF,TGCGCCAGCCGAGGACAGGCGCAAGAGACCCAGTACTTC
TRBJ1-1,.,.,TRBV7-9,CASRAGVANTEAFF,TGTGCCAGCAGGGCCGGTGTGGCCAACACTGAAGCTTTCTTT
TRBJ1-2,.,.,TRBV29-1,CSVVQGSNYGYTF,TGCAGCGTTGTTCAGGGTTCGAACTATGGCTACACCTTC
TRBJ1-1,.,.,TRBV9,CASSVGIGTEAFF,TGTGCCAGCAGCGTAGGGATAGGCACTGAAGCTTTCTTT
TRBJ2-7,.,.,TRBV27,CASRPLGGAGAYEQYF,TGTGCCAGCAGGCCTCTTGGAGGGGCAGGGGCCTACGAGCAGTACTTC
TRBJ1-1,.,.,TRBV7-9,CASSLLNTEAFF,TGTGCCAGCAGCTTATTGAACACTGAAGCTTTCTTT
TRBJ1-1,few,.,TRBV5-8,CASSLEGNPNTEAFF,TGTGCCAGCAGCTTGGAAGGGAATCCGAACACTGAAGCTTTCTTT
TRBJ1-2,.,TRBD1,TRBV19,CASSATSGQGVGGYTF,TGTGCCAGTAGTGCTACTTCGGGACAGGGGGTAGGGGGCTACACCTTC
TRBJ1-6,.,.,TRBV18,CASSRGSGDNSPLHF,TGTGCCAGCTCACGCGGGTCAGGGGACAATTCACCCCTCCACTTT
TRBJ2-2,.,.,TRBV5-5,CASTPRGRTNTGELFF,TGTGCCAGCACACCTAGGGGCAGAACCAACACCGGGGAGCTGTTTTTT
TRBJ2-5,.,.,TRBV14,CASKKSGTWGETQYF,TGTGCCAGCAAGAAGTCAGGAACATGGGGAGAGACCCAGTACTTC
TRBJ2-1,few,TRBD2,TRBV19,CASSSLAGGYNEQFF,TGTGCCAGTAGTTCGCTAGCGGGGGGTTACAATGAGCAGTTCTTC
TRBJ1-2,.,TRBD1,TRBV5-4,CASSSLGGGQGYGYTF,TGTGCCAGCAGCTCGTTGGGAGGGGGACAGGGCTATGGCTACACCTTC
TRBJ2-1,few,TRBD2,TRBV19,CASSSSGGAVIPPYNEQFF,TGTGCCAGTAGTTCTAGCGGGGGGGCCGTAATCCCCCCCTACAATGAGCAGTTCTTC
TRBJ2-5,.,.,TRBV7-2,CASSPERGVLGKETQYF,TGTGCCAGCAGCCCCGAACGTGGGGTCTTGGGGAAAGAGACCCAGTACTTC
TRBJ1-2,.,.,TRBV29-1,CSAGEGPGSTGGYTF,TGCAGCGCCGGAGAGGGCCCTGGATCTACAGGCGGCTACACCTTC
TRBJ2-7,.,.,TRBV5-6,CASSQGTEGEQYF,TGTGCCAGCAGCCAGGGGACCGAGGGCGAGCAGTACTTC
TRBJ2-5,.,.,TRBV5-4,CASSLGGDETQYF,TGTGCCAGCAGCTTGGGAGGGGACGAGACCCAGTACTTC
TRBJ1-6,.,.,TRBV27,CASSGSGLSNSPLHF,TGTGCCAGCTCGGGGTCGGGTCTTTCTAATTCACCCCTCCACTTT
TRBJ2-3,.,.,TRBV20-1,CSAGDRDTQYF,TGCAGTGCTGGGGATAGAGATACGCAGTATTTT
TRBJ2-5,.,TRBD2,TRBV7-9,CASSLGHVLATETQYF,TGTGCCAGCAGCTTAGGCCACGTACTAGCGACGGAGACCCAGTACTTC
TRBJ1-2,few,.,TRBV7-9,CASSQRGNYGYTF,TGTGCCAGCAGCCAGAGGGGTAACTATGGCTACACCTTC
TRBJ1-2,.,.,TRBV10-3,CAISESNYGYTF,TGTGCCATCAGTGAGTCCAACTATGGCTACACCTTC
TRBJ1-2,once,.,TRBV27,CASSSRQANYGYTF,TGTGCCAGCAGTTCCCGGCAGGCCAACTATGGCTACACCTTC